These T cell receptor beta chains were read from a single sample in a study of cytomegalovirus exposure and HLA in healthy donors. Clones were read by immunoSEQ multiplex PCR, and TCRdb kept only the in-frame ones, dropping some. The table has roughly 200,000 clones, almost 85% seen once. The sequencing input was PBMCs. The receptors were gathered from a woman aged 35 to 49 in good health and CMV-seronegative. The conserved cysteine and the conserved F or W are not part of the CDR3 here. Each record gives: CDR3 protein, J gene, V gene.

CDR3: ASTLDSFSEQF
J: TRBJ2-1
V: TRBV2

CDR3: ASKLRRGNEQF
J: TRBJ2-1
V: TRBV19

CDR3: ASSPKAQGAGQETQY
J: TRBJ2-5
V: TRBV18

CDR3: ASSGNRGAYNEQF
J: TRBJ2-1
V: TRBV6-1

CDR3: ASSKGVAYGYT
J: TRBJ1-2
V: TRBV18

CDR3: ASSPGQNSPLH
J: TRBJ1-6
V: TRBV13

CDR3: ASRDRGSSYEQY
J: TRBJ2-7
V: TRBV2

CDR3: ASSPVHSSSYNEQF
J: TRBJ2-1
V: TRBV18

CDR3: ASRGSSSYNEQF
J: TRBJ2-1
V: TRBV2

CDR3: ASSRPGTSALYEQY
J: TRBJ2-7
V: TRBV7-9

CDR3: ASSLEGGQPQH
J: TRBJ1-5
V: TRBV7-9

CDR3: ASSRSQSSYNEQF
J: TRBJ2-1
V: TRBV4-1

CDR3: AWGTGGSADTQY
J: TRBJ2-3
V: TRBV30

CDR3: ASAPGRSGEKLF
J: TRBJ1-4
V: TRBV7-8

CDR3: ASSRSTGDTEAF
J: TRBJ1-1
V: TRBV7-9

CDR3: ASKVRGHTEAF
J: TRBJ1-1
V: TRBV2

CDR3: ASSHGKGATEAF
J: TRBJ1-1
V: TRBV18

CDR3: ASSPRQGGNQPQH
J: TRBJ1-5
V: TRBV19

CDR3: ATSRDGTGAGYTEAF
J: TRBJ1-1
V: TRBV15

CDR3: ASSLTGDNTEAF
J: TRBJ1-1
V: TRBV18

CDR3: ASDRVAGELF
J: TRBJ2-2
V: TRBV19

CDR3: ASSDRTGNYGYT
J: TRBJ1-2
V: TRBV18

CDR3: ASSGTGNSPLH
J: TRBJ1-6
V: TRBV2

CDR3: ASSAASVNTEAF
J: TRBJ1-1
V: TRBV7-2

CDR3: ATSLTNTGELF
J: TRBJ2-2
V: TRBV15

CDR3: ASSEALRGREQY
J: TRBJ2-7
V: TRBV2

CDR3: ASSPRPQPSEVGNEQF
J: TRBJ2-1
V: TRBV5-1

CDR3: ASSEAQVWDSPLH
J: TRBJ1-6
V: TRBV2

CDR3: AWSDGQGVRGGYT
J: TRBJ1-2
V: TRBV30

CDR3: ASSQGPGTGAQTYGYT
J: TRBJ1-2
V: TRBV4-1

CDR3: ASSAGTENQPQH
J: TRBJ1-5
V: TRBV10-1

CDR3: ASSDPLTGGYT
J: TRBJ1-2
V: TRBV25-1

CDR3: ASSLGSSGGDTQY
J: TRBJ2-3
V: TRBV5-1

CDR3: ASSQDPKQPQH
J: TRBJ1-5
V: TRBV4-2

CDR3: ASSQDFLSEAF
J: TRBJ1-1
V: TRBV4-3

CDR3: ASSLKGQGASEAF
J: TRBJ1-1
V: TRBV7-9

CDR3: ATSRDGAGAPTDTQY
J: TRBJ2-3
V: TRBV15

CDR3: ASRPYKAGDNSPLH
J: TRBJ1-6
V: TRBV5-6

CDR3: ASSLAGQYTEAF
J: TRBJ1-1
V: TRBV5-1

CDR3: ASSQESRVPPQH
J: TRBJ1-5
V: TRBV4-3

CDR3: ASSGDSRGYT
J: TRBJ1-2
V: TRBV6-1

CDR3: ASSELGGGELF
J: TRBJ2-2
V: TRBV25-1

CDR3: AWSRGTEAPAQH
J: TRBJ1-5
V: TRBV30

CDR3: ASSYGTGSRNSPLH
J: TRBJ1-6
V: TRBV6-5

CDR3: ASSEFRGGNTDTQY
J: TRBJ2-3
V: TRBV7-7

CDR3: ASSIHARVSDNQPQH
J: TRBJ1-5
V: TRBV19

CDR3: ASSEYRGGGEKLF
J: TRBJ1-4
V: TRBV25-1

CDR3: ASSRGTMETQY
J: TRBJ2-5
V: TRBV7-7

CDR3: ASSTRRDRPYGYT
J: TRBJ1-2
V: TRBV19

CDR3: ASSLQPGYSTDTQY
J: TRBJ2-3
V: TRBV5-1

CDR3: GTRRAENTEAF
J: TRBJ1-1
V: TRBV10-3

CDR3: RVGGSDTQY
J: TRBJ2-3
V: TRBV28

CDR3: ASSNEAVKETQY
J: TRBJ2-5
V: TRBV11-2